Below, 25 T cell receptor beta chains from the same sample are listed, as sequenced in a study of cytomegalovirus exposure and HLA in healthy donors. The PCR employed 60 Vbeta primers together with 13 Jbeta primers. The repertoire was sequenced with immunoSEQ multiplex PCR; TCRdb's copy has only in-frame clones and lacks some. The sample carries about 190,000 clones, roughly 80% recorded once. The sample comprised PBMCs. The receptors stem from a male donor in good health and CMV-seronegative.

CDR3 coding DNA: TGTGCTAGTGGTCAAACCGGGACAGGGGTTGGCGATGAGCAGTTCTTC. Its protein is CASGQTGTGVGDEQFF. The J gene is TRBJ2-1, the V gene TRBV12-5; 10 positions agree with TRBD1. Trimming cost V 5 bases and J 8 bases; bases outside gene matches: 12. Germline V gene sequence: CDR1 LGHNT, CDR2 FRNRAP. The CDR3 is made up of 16 amino acids.

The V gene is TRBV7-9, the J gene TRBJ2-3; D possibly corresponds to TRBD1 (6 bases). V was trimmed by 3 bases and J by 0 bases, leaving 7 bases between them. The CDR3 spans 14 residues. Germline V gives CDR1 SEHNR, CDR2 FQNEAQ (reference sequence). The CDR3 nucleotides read TGTGCCAGCAGCTTTGGGACAAGCACAGATACGCAGTATTTT. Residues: CASSFGTSTDTQYF.

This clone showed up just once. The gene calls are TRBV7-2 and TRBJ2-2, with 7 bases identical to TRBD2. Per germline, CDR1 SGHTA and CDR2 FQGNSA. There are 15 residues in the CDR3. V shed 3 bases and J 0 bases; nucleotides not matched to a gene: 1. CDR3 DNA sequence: TGTGCCAGCAGCTTCAGCGGGGCGAACACCGGGGAGCTGTTTTTT. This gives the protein CASSFSGANTGELFF.

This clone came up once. Written as DNA, the CDR3 is TGTGCCAGCAGCTTTACCCCGGGACAGGGGAGCGACGAGCAGTACTTC. Translating gives CASSFTPGQGSDEQYF. This chain connects TRBV7-2 to TRBJ2-7; 10 positions agree with TRBD1. The germline gives CDR1 SGHTA, CDR2 FQGNSA. J was trimmed by 5 bases and V by 3 bases; bases with no gene match: 10. There are 16 residues in the CDR3. Drawing the rest from reference TRBV7-2 and TRBJ2-7, the complete variable domain is GAGVSQSPSNKVTEKGKDVELRCDPISGHTALYWYRQSLGQGLEFLIYFQGNSAPDKSGLPSDRFSAERTGGSVSTLTIQRTQQEDSAVYLCASSFTPGQGSDEQYFGPGTRLTVT.

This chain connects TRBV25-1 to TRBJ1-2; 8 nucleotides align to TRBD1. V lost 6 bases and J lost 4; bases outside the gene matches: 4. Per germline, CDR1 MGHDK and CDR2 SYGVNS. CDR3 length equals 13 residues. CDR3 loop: CASSLGQGYGYTF. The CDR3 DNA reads TGTGCCAGCAGCCTAGGACAGGGCTATGGCTACACCTTC.

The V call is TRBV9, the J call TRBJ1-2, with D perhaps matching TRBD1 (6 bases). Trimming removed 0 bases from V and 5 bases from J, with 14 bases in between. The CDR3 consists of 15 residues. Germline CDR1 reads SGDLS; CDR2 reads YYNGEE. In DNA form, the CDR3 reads TGTGCCAGCAGCGTAGGGTCAGGGGAAGGGTATGGCTACACCTTC. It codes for CASSVGSGEGYGYTF.

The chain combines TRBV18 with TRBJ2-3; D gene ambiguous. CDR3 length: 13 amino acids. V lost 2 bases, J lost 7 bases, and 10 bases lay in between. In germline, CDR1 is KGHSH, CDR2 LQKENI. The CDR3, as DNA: TGTGCCAGCTCACCAGCCTCCGCGAATACGCAGTATTTT. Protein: CASSPASANTQYF.

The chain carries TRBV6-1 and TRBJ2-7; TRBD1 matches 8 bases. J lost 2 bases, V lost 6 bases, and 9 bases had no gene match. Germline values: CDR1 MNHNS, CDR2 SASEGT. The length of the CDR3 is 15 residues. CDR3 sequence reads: CASSAPSGQAYEQYF. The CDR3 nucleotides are TGTGCCAGCAGCGCCCCTTCGGGACAGGCCTACGAGCAGTACTTC.

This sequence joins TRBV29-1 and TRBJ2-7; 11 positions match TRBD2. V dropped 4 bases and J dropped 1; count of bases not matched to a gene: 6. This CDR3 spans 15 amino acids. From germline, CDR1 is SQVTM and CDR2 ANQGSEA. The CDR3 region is CSVVLAGGRSYEQYF. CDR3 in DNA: TGCAGCGTTGTTTTAGCGGGAGGGAGGTCCTACGAGCAGTACTTC.

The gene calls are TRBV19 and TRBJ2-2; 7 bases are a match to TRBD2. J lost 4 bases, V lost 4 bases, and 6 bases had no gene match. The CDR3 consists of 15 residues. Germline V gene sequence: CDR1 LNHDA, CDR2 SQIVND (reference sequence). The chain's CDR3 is CASSTYIAGTGELFF. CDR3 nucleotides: TGTGCCAGTAGTACCTATATAGCGGGCACCGGGGAGCTGTTTTTT.

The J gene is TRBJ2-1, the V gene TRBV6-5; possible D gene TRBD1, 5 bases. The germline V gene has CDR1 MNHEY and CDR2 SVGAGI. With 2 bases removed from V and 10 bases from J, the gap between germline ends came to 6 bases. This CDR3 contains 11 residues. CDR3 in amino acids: CASSYRTEQFF. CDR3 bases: TGTGCCAGCAGTTACCGGACAGAGCAGTTCTTC.

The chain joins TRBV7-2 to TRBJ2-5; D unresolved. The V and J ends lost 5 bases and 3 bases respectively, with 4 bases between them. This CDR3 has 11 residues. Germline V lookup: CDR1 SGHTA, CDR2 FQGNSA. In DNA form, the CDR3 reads TGTGCCAGCAGCCAGAAAGAGACCCAGTACTTC. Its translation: CASSQKETQYF. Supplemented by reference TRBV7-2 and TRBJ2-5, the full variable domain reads GAGVSQSPSNKVTEKGKDVELRCDPISGHTALYWYRQSLGQGLEFLIYFQGNSAPDKSGLPSDRFSAERTGGSVSTLTIQRTQQEDSAVYLCASSQKETQYFGPGTRLLVL.

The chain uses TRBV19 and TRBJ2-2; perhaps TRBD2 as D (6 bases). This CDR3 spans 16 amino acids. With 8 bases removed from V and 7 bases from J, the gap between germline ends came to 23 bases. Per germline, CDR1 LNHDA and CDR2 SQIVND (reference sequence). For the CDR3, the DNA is TGTGCCAGTGGCTCAGGGAGCGGGCCGACCCGCGGGGAGCTGTTTTTT. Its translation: CASGSGSGPTRGELFF.

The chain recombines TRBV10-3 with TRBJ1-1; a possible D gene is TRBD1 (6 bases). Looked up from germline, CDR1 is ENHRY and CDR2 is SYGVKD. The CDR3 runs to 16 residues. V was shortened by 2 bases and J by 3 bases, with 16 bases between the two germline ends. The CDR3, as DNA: TGTGCCATCAGTGAGCCGACAGGCCCGGAATACACTGAAGCTTTCTTT. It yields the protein CAISEPTGPEYTEAFF.

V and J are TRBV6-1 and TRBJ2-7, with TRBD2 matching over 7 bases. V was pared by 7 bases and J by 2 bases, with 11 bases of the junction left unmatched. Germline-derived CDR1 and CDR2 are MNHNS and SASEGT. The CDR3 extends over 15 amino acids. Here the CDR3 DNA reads TGTGCCAGCACCAGAGTAGGGCTAGCGGCCTACGAGCAGTACTTC. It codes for CASTRVGLAAYEQYF.

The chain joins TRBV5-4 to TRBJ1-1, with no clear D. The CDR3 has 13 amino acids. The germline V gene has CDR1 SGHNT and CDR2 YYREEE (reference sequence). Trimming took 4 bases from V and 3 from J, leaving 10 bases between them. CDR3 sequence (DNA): TGTGCCAGCAGCCCGGTGAGAGACACTGAAGCTTTCTTT. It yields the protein CASSPVRDTEAFF.

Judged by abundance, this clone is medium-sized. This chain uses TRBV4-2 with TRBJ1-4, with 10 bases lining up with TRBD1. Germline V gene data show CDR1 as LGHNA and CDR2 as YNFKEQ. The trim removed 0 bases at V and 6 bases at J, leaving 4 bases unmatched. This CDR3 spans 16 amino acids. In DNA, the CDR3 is TGTGCCAGCAGCCAAGATATAGGGACAGGGGATGAAAAACTGTTTTTT. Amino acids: CASSQDIGTGDEKLFF.

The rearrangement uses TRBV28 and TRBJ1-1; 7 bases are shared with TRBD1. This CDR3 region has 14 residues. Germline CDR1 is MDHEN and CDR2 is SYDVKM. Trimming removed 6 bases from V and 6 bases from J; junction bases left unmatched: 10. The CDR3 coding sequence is TGTGCCAGCAGGGATTCCAGGGGGAGGTCTGAAGCTTTCTTT. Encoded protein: CASRDSRGRSEAFF.

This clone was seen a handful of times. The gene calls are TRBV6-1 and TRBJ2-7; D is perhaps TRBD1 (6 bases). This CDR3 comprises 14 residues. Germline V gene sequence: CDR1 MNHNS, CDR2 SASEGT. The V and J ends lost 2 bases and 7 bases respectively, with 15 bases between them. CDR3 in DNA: TGTGCCAGCAGTGAAACCCAGGGGTCAAGGGAGCAGTACTTC. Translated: CASSETQGSREQYF.

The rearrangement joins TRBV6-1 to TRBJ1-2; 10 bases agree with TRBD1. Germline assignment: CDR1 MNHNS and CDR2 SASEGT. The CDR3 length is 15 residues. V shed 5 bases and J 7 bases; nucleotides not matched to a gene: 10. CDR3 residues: CASSPLTGGGAGYTF. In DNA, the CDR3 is TGTGCCAGCAGTCCACTGACAGGGGGCGGTGCTGGCTACACCTTC.

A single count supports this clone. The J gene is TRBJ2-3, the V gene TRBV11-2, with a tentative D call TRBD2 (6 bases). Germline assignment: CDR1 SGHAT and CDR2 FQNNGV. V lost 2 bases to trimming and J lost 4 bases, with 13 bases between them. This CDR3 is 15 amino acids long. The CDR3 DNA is TGTGCCAGCAGCTTATCCTCGGGACTCCCAGATACGCAGTATTTT. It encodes CASSLSSGLPDTQYF.

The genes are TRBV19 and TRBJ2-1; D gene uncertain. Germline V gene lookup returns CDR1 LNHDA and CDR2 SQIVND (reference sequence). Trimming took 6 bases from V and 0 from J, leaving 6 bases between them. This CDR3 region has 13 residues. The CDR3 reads CASSASSYNEQFF. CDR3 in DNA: TGTGCCAGTAGCGCTAGCTCCTACAATGAGCAGTTCTTC.

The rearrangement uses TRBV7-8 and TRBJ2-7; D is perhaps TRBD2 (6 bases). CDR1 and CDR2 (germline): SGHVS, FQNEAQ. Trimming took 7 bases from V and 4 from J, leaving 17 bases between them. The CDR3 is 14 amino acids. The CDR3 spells CASTIGAGTYEQYF. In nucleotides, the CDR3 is TGTGCCAGCACCATAGGGGCAGGGACTTACGAGCAGTACTTC.

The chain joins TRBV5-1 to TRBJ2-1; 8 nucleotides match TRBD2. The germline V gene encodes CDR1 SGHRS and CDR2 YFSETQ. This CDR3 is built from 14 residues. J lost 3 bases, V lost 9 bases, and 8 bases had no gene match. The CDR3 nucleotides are TGCGCCACATCGTCGGCGGGGGGCTACAATGAGCAGTTCTTC. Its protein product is CATSSAGGYNEQFF.

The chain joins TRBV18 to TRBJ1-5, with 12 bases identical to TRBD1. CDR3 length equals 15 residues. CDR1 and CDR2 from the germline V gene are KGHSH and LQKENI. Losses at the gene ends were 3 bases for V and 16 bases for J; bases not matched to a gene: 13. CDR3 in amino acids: CASSPGPGTGGASHF. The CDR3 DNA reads TGTGCCAGCTCACCCGGTCCCGGGACAGGGGGCGCGAGTCATTTT.